The 30 T cell receptor beta chains listed next were all sequenced from one sample in a study of T-cell memory formation after mild COVID-19. From the 5' RACE reads, TCRdb called clonotypes with MiXCR, one entry per CDR3 protein. The sample carries 400,000 or so distinct CDR3 sequences, 20% recorded once. Sequences were obtained from PBMCs or a T cell subset sorted from them (not recorded which). Source of these receptors: an adult woman who had mild COVID-19 (a few samples of this study predate the infection). Cell type and time point are not known.

In its sample, this clonotype was seen a few times. The rearrangement joins TRBV5-4 to TRBJ2-7; D ambiguous. The CDR3 contains 15 residues. Germline-derived CDR1 and CDR2 are SGHNT and YYREEE (reference sequence). Deletions cut 0 bases from V and 4 bases from J, with 14 bases between. The CDR3 loop is CASSLAGRPSYEQYF. As DNA, the CDR3 is TGTGCCAGCAGCTTGGCCGGCCGGCCTTCTTACGAGCAGTACTTC.

This rearrangement joins TRBV4-2 to TRBJ1-4; D might be TRBD1 (6 bases). V gave up 4 bases and J gave up 8 bases, with 17 bases separating them. The V gene's germline CDR1 is LGHNA and CDR2 YNFKEQ. This CDR3 is built from 15 residues. CDR3 DNA sequence: TGTGCCAGCAGCCCTGGTAACGCCAGGGGAGAAAAACTGTTTTTT. Protein: CASSPGNARGEKLFF.

The rearrangement joins TRBV24-1 to TRBJ2-1; the match to TRBD1 covers 8 bases. The CDR3 loop spans 16 amino acids. J was trimmed by 7 bases and V by 5 bases; bases with no gene match: 12. Germline V CDR1 and CDR2: KGHDR, SFDVKD. CDR3 in amino acids: CATSVVGQGAGNEQFF. Written as DNA, the CDR3 is TGTGCCACCAGTGTTGTGGGTCAGGGGGCAGGGAATGAGCAGTTCTTC.

This sequence joins TRBV10-3 and TRBJ1-1; TRBD1 matches 8 bases. The CDR3 runs 14 residues. Looked up from germline, CDR1 is ENHRY and CDR2 is SYGVKD. The trim removed 8 bases at V and 2 bases at J, leaving 7 bases unmatched. The CDR3 DNA is TGTGCCATCGGCGGGACAGGACCTAACACTGAAGCTTTCTTT. It specifies CAIGGTGPNTEAFF.

The chain couples TRBV12-3 or TRBV12-4 to TRBJ2-3; 13 positions match TRBD2. The V gene end was trimmed by 4 bases and the J gene end by 5 bases; junction bases not matched to a gene: 3. This CDR3 has 15 amino acids. Written as DNA, the CDR3 is TGTGCCAGCAGTTCTAGGACTAGCGGGGGAGATACGCAGTATTTT. This gives the protein CASSSRTSGGDTQYF.

This clonotype was counted only a few times. CDR3 nucleotide sequence: TGTGCCAGCCGGGACCTCGGGTTGGACACTGAAGCTTTCTTT. Its protein product is CASRDLGLDTEAFF. The rearrangement links TRBV19 to TRBJ1-1; weak D call: TRBD1 (5 bases). This CDR3 has 14 residues. V was pared by 9 bases and J by 3 bases, with 17 bases between. Germline values: CDR1 LNHDA, CDR2 SQIVND (reference sequence).

A few counts support this clonotype. This sequence joins TRBV9 and TRBJ1-5; the D is unclear. Trimming took 2 bases from V and 0 from J, leaving 9 bases between them. Per the germline V gene, CDR1 is SGDLS and CDR2 is YYNGEE. The CDR3 sequence is 15 residues long. The CDR3 region has the DNA TGTGCCAGCAGCGTCACCGACAATAGCAATCAGCCCCAGCATTTT. Its translation: CASSVTDNSNQPQHF.

The chain couples TRBV18 to TRBJ2-5; TRBD1 matches 8 bases. CDR3 length: 15 residues. Trimming at V came to 3 bases and at J to 0 bases, leaving 3 bases not matched to a gene. Germline V gene lookup returns CDR1 KGHSH and CDR2 LQKENI. The CDR3 coding sequence is TGTGCCAGCTCACCCAGACAGGGGCACCAAGAGACCCAGTACTTC. Protein sequence: CASSPRQGHQETQYF.

This clonotype has only a few counts. The rearrangement joins TRBV7-2 to TRBJ2-7; 11 nucleotides match TRBD2. Per germline, CDR1 SGHTA and CDR2 FQGNSA. The CDR3 covers 18 residues. Losses at the gene ends were 1 base for V and 7 bases for J; bases not matched to a gene: 15. The chain's CDR3 is CASSLEWLAGGLGGEQYF. The CDR3 nucleotides are TGTGCCAGCAGCTTAGAATGGCTAGCGGGAGGTCTTGGAGGGGAGCAGTACTTC.

This chain uses TRBV27 with TRBJ2-7, with 13 nucleotides matching TRBD2. Germline values: CDR1 MNHEY, CDR2 SMNVEV (reference sequence). This CDR3 has 17 amino acids. The trim removed 5 bases at V and 3 bases at J, leaving 10 bases unmatched. CDR3 amino acids: CASSTPRTSGSFYEQYF. The CDR3 DNA is TGTGCCAGCAGTACCCCCCGGACTAGCGGGAGTTTCTACGAGCAGTACTTC.

This clonotype was seen a few times. The chain has TRBV7-9 and TRBJ1-3; D is possibly TRBD1 (5 bases). V was cut by 5 bases and J by 3 bases, with 11 bases left in between. CDR3 length: 14 amino acids. Germline CDR1 SEHNR, CDR2 FQNEAQ (reference sequence). CDR3 in amino acids: CASSPAGYGNTIYF. The CDR3 bases are TGTGCCAGCAGCCCCGCAGGGTATGGAAACACCATATATTTT.

This clonotype has a count of ten or more. V gene TRBV7-6 combines with J gene TRBJ2-7; D gene uncertain. Germline values: CDR1 SGHVS, CDR2 FNYEAQ. This CDR3 has 13 residues. Trimming removed 1 base from V and 6 bases from J, with 10 bases in between. In DNA, the CDR3 is TGTGCCAGCAGCTTAGGACCCCCCGCCGAGCAGTACTTC. This translates into CASSLGPPAEQYF. The complete variable domain, with remaining parts taken from reference TRBV7-6 and TRBJ2-7, reads GAGVSQSPRYKVTKRGQDVALRCDPISGHVSLYWYRQALGQGPEFLTYFNYEAQQDKSGLPNDRFSAERPEGSISTLTIQRTEQRDSAMYRCASSLGPPAEQYFGPGTRLTVT.

V and J are TRBV7-2 and TRBJ2-3; a possible D gene is TRBD2 (6 bases). Germline CDR1 and CDR2: SGHTA and FQGNSA. The CDR3 has 16 amino acids. The ends were cut back, 4 bases at V and 4 bases at J, with 18 bases in the middle. DNA of the CDR3: TGTGCCAGCAGCTCGTGGGCCGGGGGAGACGCAGATACGCAGTATTTT. Protein sequence: CASSSWAGGDADTQYF.

This clonotype was counted only a few times. V and J are TRBV24-1 and TRBJ2-3, with 9 bases lining up with TRBD1. The CDR3 spans 15 residues. Germline V gives CDR1 KGHDR, CDR2 SFDVKD. The trim removed 5 bases at V and 0 bases at J, leaving 2 bases unmatched. The CDR3 sequence is CATSGGQGSTDTQYF. CDR3 in DNA: TGTGCCACCAGTGGAGGACAGGGGAGCACAGATACGCAGTATTTT.

A few counts support this clonotype. The J gene is TRBJ2-7, the V gene TRBV3-1, with D maybe TRBD1 (6 bases). V lost 1 base and J lost 2, with 9 bases in between. Germline CDR1 reads LGHDT; CDR2 reads YNNKEL (reference sequence). This CDR3 has 14 amino acids. CDR3 residues: CASSQATGTYEQYF. In DNA, the CDR3 is TGTGCCAGCAGCCAAGCGACAGGTACCTACGAGCAGTACTTC.

The chain recombines TRBV20-1 with TRBJ2-7, with 7 bases identical to TRBD1. Trimming at V came to 3 bases and at J to 7 bases, leaving 6 bases not matched to a gene. Germline V CDR1 and CDR2: DFQATT, SNEGSKA (reference sequence). The CDR3 is 12 amino acids. The CDR3 nucleotides read TGCAGTGCTAGGCCTTCAGGGGGTGAGCAGTACTTC. It specifies CSARPSGGEQYF.

As for this clonotype: One end of the junction is discordant with germline, which a read error may explain. V usage is TRBV5-1 and J usage is TRBJ2-3, with a possible D match to TRBD2 (5 bases). CDR1 and CDR2 from the germline V gene are SGHRS and YFSETQ. The CDR3 contains 15 residues. For the CDR3, the DNA is TGCGCCAGCATCCTCAGCGGAAAACTGGGAGATACGAAGTATTTT. This gives the protein CASILSGKLGDTKYF.

The table lists this clonotype with a few counts. V is TRBV20-1 and J is TRBJ2-1; no clear D. The germline V gene encodes CDR1 DFQATT and CDR2 SNEGSKA (reference sequence). The CDR3 totals 13 residues. V gave up 1 base and J gave up 8 bases, with 12 bases separating them. CDR3 region: CSARGTVKHEQFF. The CDR3 region has the DNA TGCAGTGCTAGAGGGACGGTCAAGCATGAGCAGTTCTTC.

Many counts were recorded for this clonotype. The chain has TRBV20-1 and TRBJ2-7; 10 bases are shared with TRBD1. The CDR3 length is 14 residues. Per germline, CDR1 DFQATT and CDR2 SNEGSKA (reference sequence). Unmatched junction bases numbered 9, after V lost 7 bases and J lost 3 bases. The CDR3 protein is CSVRPGQGLYEQYF. In nucleotides, the CDR3 is TGCAGTGTCCGACCGGGACAGGGGCTCTACGAGCAGTACTTC.

The sample holds a few counts of this clonotype. The rearrangement uses TRBV6-2 or TRBV6-3 and TRBJ2-1; D not certain. CDR1 is MNHEY, CDR2 SVGEGT, per germline. V lost 6 bases to trimming and J lost 2 bases, with 11 bases between them. The CDR3 covers 14 residues. CDR3 sequence reads: CASSYHQTYNEQFF. The CDR3 DNA follows: TGTGCCAGCAGCTACCACCAAACCTACAATGAGCAGTTCTTC.

The gene calls are TRBV2 and TRBJ2-7; D gene uncertain. The V gene's germline CDR1 is SNHLY and CDR2 FYNNEI. The CDR3 is 15 residues long. V lost 0 bases and J 0 bases, leaving 9 bases between the germline ends. CDR3: CASSEAVGLSYEQYF. CDR3 coding DNA: TGTGCCAGCAGTGAAGCGGTCGGCCTCTCCTACGAGCAGTACTTC.

This chain uses TRBV12-3 or TRBV12-4 with TRBJ2-2; D unclear. Trimming removed 6 bases from V and 4 bases from J, with 6 bases in between. CDR3 length: 12 residues. The chain's CDR3 is CASRQFTGELFF. The CDR3 region has the DNA TGTGCCAGCAGACAGTTCACCGGGGAGCTGTTTTTT.

This clonotype has a handful of counts. The chain couples TRBV20-1 to TRBJ2-7; 11 positions match TRBD2. Germline V lookup: CDR1 DFQATT, CDR2 SNEGSKA (reference sequence). This CDR3 contains 14 residues. V lost 3 bases, J lost 7 bases, and 8 bases stayed unmatched. CDR3 sequence reads: CSARGRLAGSEQYF. For the CDR3, the DNA is TGCAGTGCTAGGGGCCGACTAGCGGGAAGTGAGCAGTACTTC.

The V and J genes are TRBV5-6 and TRBJ2-7; D unresolved. Germline V gene sequence: CDR1 SGHDT, CDR2 YYEEEE. With 1 base removed from V and 0 bases from J, the gap between germline ends came to 11 bases. The CDR3 loop spans 15 amino acids. The CDR3, as DNA: TGTGCCAGCAGCTTGTACCCCAGCGTCTCCTACGAGCAGTACTTC. It specifies CASSLYPSVSYEQYF.

The gene calls are TRBV6-1 and TRBJ1-5, with 10 positions matching TRBD1. With 8 bases clipped from V and 1 base from J, the junction kept 17 bases outside the gene matches. CDR1 and CDR2 from the germline V gene are MNHNS and SASEGT. The CDR3 runs to 19 residues. CDR3 sequence reads: CASGYAPQDRGISNQPQHF. Written as DNA, the CDR3 is TGTGCCAGCGGCTACGCACCCCAGGACAGGGGGATAAGCAATCAGCCCCAGCATTTT.

The chain is built from TRBV2 and TRBJ1-5, with 8 bases matching TRBD1. The germline gives CDR1 SNHLY, CDR2 FYNNEI. The CDR3 is 15 residues long. V shed 6 bases and J 0 bases; nucleotides not matched to a gene: 4. The CDR3 is CASSVTGGSNQPQHF. The CDR3 nucleotides are TGTGCCAGCAGCGTAACAGGGGGTAGCAATCAGCCCCAGCATTTT.

A few counts support this clonotype. V usage is TRBV4-3 and J usage is TRBJ1-1; D gene unclear. Germline CDR1 and CDR2: LGHNA and YSLEER. The CDR3 sequence is 13 residues long. V lost 4 bases and J lost 8, with 14 bases in between. CDR3: CASSPVAGREAFF. The CDR3, as DNA: TGCGCCAGCAGCCCGGTGGCTGGGAGGGAAGCTTTCTTT.

The CDR3 region has the DNA TGTGCCATCAGCCCCCAGAGGGGAACAAGGAACACTGAAGCTTTCTTT. Translation gives CAISPQRGTRNTEAFF. The chain has TRBV10-3 and TRBJ1-1; tentative D call: TRBD1 (5 bases). CDR3 size: 16 residues. Per the germline V gene, CDR1 is ENHRY and CDR2 is SYGVKD. Trimming stripped 6 bases from V and 1 base from J, with 18 bases between.

This clonotype was observed a handful of times. This chain joins TRBV4-2 and TRBJ1-4; D not certain. CDR3 size: 15 residues. Trimming shortened V by 0 bases and J by 0 bases, and 5 bases separated the two germline ends. Germline V gives CDR1 LGHNA, CDR2 YNFKEQ. The CDR3 sequence: CASSQELATNEKLFF. The CDR3 bases are TGTGCCAGCAGCCAAGAGCTAGCAACTAATGAAAAACTGTTTTTT.

This clonotype was seen more than once but under ten times. This chain joins TRBV5-6 and TRBJ2-5, with D perhaps TRBD2 (6 bases). The V and J ends lost 3 bases and 9 bases respectively, with 9 bases between them. Germline-derived CDR1 and CDR2 are SGHDT and YYEEEE. The CDR3 spans 11 residues. As DNA, the CDR3 is TGTGCCAGCAGCTCCTCGGGGGCCCAGTACTTC. As protein: CASSSSGAQYF.